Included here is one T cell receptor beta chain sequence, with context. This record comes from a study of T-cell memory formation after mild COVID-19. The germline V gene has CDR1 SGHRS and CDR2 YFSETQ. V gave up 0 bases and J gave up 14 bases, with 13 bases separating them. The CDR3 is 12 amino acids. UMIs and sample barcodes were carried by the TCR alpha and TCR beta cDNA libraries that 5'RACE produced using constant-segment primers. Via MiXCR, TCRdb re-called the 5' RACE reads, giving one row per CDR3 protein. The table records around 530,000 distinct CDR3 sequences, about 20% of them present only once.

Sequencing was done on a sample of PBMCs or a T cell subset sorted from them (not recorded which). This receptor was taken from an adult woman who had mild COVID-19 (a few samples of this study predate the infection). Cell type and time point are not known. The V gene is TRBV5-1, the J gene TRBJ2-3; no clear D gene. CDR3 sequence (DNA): TGCGCCAGCAGCTTGGAATCACCTGAGCGGTATTTT. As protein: CASSLESPERYF.